Listed below are T cell receptor beta chains from one sample, sequenced in a study of blood T cell repertoires in COVID-19. The assay was immunoSEQ multiplex PCR, and TCRdb's table has in-frame clones only and misses some. The sample records roughly 300,000 clones, around 90% being singletons. The material sequenced was PBMCs or T cells enriched from blood (not recorded which). The origin of the receptors is a woman under 40 who had recovered from COVID-19. The CDR3 runs from the conserved cysteine through the conserved F or W. Each record gives: V gene, J gene, CDR3 length, CDR3 protein.

TRBV13	TRBJ1-2	15	CASSLGLGLNYGYTF
TRBV7-2	TRBJ2-1	16	CASSLAPLSSYNEQFF
TRBV30	TRBJ1-2	17	CAWSPPGQGAVDYGYTF
TRBV5-4	TRBJ2-1	16	CASSLKRGWSYNEQFF
TRBV6-1	TRBJ2-3	16	CASSEREGLGTDTQYF
TRBV18	TRBJ1-6	15	CASSPDPGSNSPLHF
TRBV25-1	TRBJ1-4	15	CASSEFQGGNEKLFF
TRBV9	TRBJ2-2	17	CASSALAGGINTGELFF
TRBV4-3	TRBJ2-1	18	CASSQDRALPSSYNEQFF
TRBV27	TRBJ2-7	13	CASRPTSRYEQYF
TRBV10-3	TRBJ1-2	16	CAISESKQGVPYGYTF
TRBV28	TRBJ2-7	13	CASSSGVLAGQYF
TRBV3-1/TRBV3-2	TRBJ2-5	13	CASTWGRQETQYF
TRBV7-2	TRBJ2-3	15	CASSLAGGGADTQYF
TRBV24-1	TRBJ2-1	17	CATSDLTGGSSYNEQFF
TRBV7-6	TRBJ2-7	14	CASSSGVSTYEQYF
TRBV5-8	TRBJ2-1	17	CASSTRGLAGDYNEQFF